Listed below are T cell receptor beta chains from one sample, sequenced in a study of T cells in localized non-small cell lung cancer. The data were produced by immunoSEQ multiplex PCR, yet TCRdb's version contains in-frame clones alone and is incomplete. In the table there are approximately 67,000 clones, 84% of which are singletons. The sample was peripheral blood, taken before any cancer treatment. The origin of the receptors is a female donor older than 55 with stage I lung adenocarcinoma. CDR3s include the opening cysteine and the closing phenylalanine or tryptophan. A D gene is named only where the DNA matches it firmly. Where a row states a size, it is once, few, many or the class of an expanded clone; other rows omit it.

CDR3aa,CDR3nt,v_gene,j_gene,abundance,d_gene,len
CASSLVRGVTYEQYF,TGTGCCAGCAGCTTAGTTCGGGGGGTGACCTACGAGCAGTACTTC,TRBV7-2,TRBJ2-7,NA,TRBD2,15
CASSNGTGTKKDSGNTIYF,TGTGCCAGTAGTAACGGGACAGGAACCAAAAAAGACTCTGGAAACACCATATATTTT,TRBV19,TRBJ1-3,NA,TRBD1,19
CASKGLKGQNTEAFF,TGTGCCAGCAAAGGGCTTAAGGGTCAGAACACTGAAGCTTTCTTT,TRBV27,TRBJ1-1,NA,NA,15
CSARNLEAFF,TGCAGTGCTAGAAATCTTGAAGCTTTCTTT,TRBV20-1,TRBJ1-1,few,NA,10
CASSLNKIGSNEKLFF,TGCGCCAGCAGCTTAAACAAGATCGGAAGCAATGAAAAACTGTTTTTT,TRBV5-1,TRBJ1-4,NA,NA,16
CASSPRQGPQEAQYF,TGTGCCAGCTCACCCAGACAGGGCCCCCAAGAGGCCCAGTACTTC,TRBV18,TRBJ2-5,NA,TRBD1,15
CASSLSVVGNEQFF,TGCGCCAGCAGCCTCTCCGTAGTTGGAAACGAGCAGTTCTTC,TRBV5-1,TRBJ2-1,NA,NA,14
CASSPKGGDAEAFF,TGTGCCAGCAGCCCTAAAGGGGGCGACGCTGAAGCTTTCTTT,TRBV7-9,TRBJ1-1,NA,TRBD1,14
CASSLEATSGTHEQYF,TGTGCCAGCAGCTTAGAGGCAACTAGCGGAACCCACGAGCAGTACTTC,TRBV7-8,TRBJ2-7,NA,TRBD2,16
CASSPGQSRNTEAFF,TGTGCCAGCAGCCCCGGACAGTCCAGGAACACTGAAGCTTTCTTT,TRBV14,TRBJ1-1,few,NA,15
CASSTGSTGELFF,TGCGCCAGTTCAACAGGGTCAACCGGGGAGCTGTTTTTT,TRBV5-1,TRBJ2-2,NA,NA,13
CASSLQQGQGEAFF,TGTGCCAGCAGCTTACAACAGGGCCAGGGTGAAGCTTTCTTT,TRBV7-9,TRBJ1-1,NA,NA,14
CASSFATGANVLTF,TGTGCCAGCAGCTTTGCAACCGGGGCCAACGTCCTGACTTTC,TRBV7-3,TRBJ2-6,NA,NA,14
CASSYRGGGTEAFF,TGTGCCAGCAGTTACAGGGGTGGGGGTACTGAAGCTTTCTTT,TRBV11-2,TRBJ1-1,NA,TRBD1,14
CASSPTDQETQYF,TGTGCCAGCAGCCCGACTGACCAAGAGACCCAGTACTTC,TRBV7-9,TRBJ2-5,NA,NA,13
CASSLAYREQAKNIQYF,TGTGCCAGCAGCTTGGCCTACAGGGAACAGGCCAAAAACATTCAGTACTTC,TRBV5-5,TRBJ2-4,NA,NA,17
CASSQTQGWHYGYTF,TGTGCCAGCAGCCAAACACAGGGTTGGCACTATGGCTACACCTTC,TRBV14,TRBJ1-2,medium-sized,NA,15
CASSQEGGDRTVSSGNTIYF,TGCGCCAGCAGCCAAGAAGGCGGAGACAGGACCGTGAGCTCTGGAAACACCATATATTTT,TRBV4-1,TRBJ1-3,NA,NA,20
CASSLENLLWGEAEKLFF,TGTGCCAGCAGCTTAGAAAATTTACTATGGGGGGAAGCAGAAAAACTGTTTTTT,TRBV7-9,TRBJ1-4,NA,NA,18
CASSLREGSQETQYF,TGTGCCAGCAGCTTGCGGGAGGGCTCCCAAGAGACCCAGTACTTC,TRBV13,TRBJ2-5,NA,TRBD2,15
CASSEVLVGTDTQYF,TGTGCCAGCAGTGAAGTCCTAGTCGGCACAGATACGCAGTATTTT,TRBV6-1,TRBJ2-3,NA,NA,15
CASSAQDGTQYF,TGTGCCAGCAGTGCTCAAGATGGCACGCAGTATTTT,TRBV2,TRBJ2-3,once,NA,12
CASSETNYGYTF,TGTGCCAGCAGTGAAACTAACTATGGCTACACCTTC,TRBV7-9,TRBJ1-2,once,NA,12
CASSPPNDGELFF,TGTGCCAGCAGTCCGCCCAATGACGGGGAGCTGTTTTTT,TRBV2,TRBJ2-2,NA,NA,13
CASSLGGPSGETQYF,TGTGCCAGCAGCTTGGGCGGGCCATCGGGAGAGACCCAGTACTTC,TRBV11-3,TRBJ2-5,NA,NA,15
CAWSPLAEAFF,TGTGCCTGGAGCCCCCTAGCTGAAGCTTTCTTT,TRBV30,TRBJ1-1,NA,NA,11
CASSDGGGQGQPQHF,TGCGCCAGCAGCGACGGTGGGGGACAGGGTCAGCCCCAGCATTTT,TRBV5-1,TRBJ1-5,NA,TRBD1,15
CATTGGENYGYTF,TGTGCGACGACAGGGGGTGAGAACTATGGCTACACCTTC,TRBV7-8,TRBJ1-2,few,TRBD1,13
CASSVVDTQYF,TGTGCCAGCAGCGTCGTTGATACGCAGTATTTT,TRBV5-4,TRBJ2-3,few,NA,11
CASSLGGVTEAFF,TGCGCCAGCAGCTTGGGCGGGGTCACTGAAGCTTTCTTT,TRBV5-1,TRBJ1-1,many,NA,13
CSAVTNYGYTF,TGCAGCGCTGTTACTAACTATGGCTACACCTTC,TRBV29-1,TRBJ1-2,NA,NA,11
CASSEYSGYGYTF,TGCGCCAGCAGTGAGTATTCCGGCTATGGCTACACCTTC,TRBV10-1,TRBJ1-2,NA,NA,13